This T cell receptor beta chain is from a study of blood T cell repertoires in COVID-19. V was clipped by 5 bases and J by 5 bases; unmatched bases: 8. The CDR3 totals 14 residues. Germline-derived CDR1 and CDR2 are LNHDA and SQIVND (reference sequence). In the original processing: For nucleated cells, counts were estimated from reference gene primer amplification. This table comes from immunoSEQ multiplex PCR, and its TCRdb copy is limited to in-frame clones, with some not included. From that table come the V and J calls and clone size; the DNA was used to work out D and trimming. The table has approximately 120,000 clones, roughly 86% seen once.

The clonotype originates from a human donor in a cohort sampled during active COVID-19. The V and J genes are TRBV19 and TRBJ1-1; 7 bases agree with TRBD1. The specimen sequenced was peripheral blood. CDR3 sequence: CASSEYRGGTEAFF. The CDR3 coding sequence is TGTGCCAGTAGTGAATACAGGGGTGGTACTGAAGCTTTCTTT.